Shown below are 24 T cell receptor beta chains from a single sample sequenced in a study of cytomegalovirus exposure and HLA in healthy donors. Both 60 Vbeta primers and 13 Jbeta primers went into the PCR. The repertoire was sequenced with immunoSEQ multiplex PCR; TCRdb's copy has only in-frame clones and lacks some. The repertoire holds about 200,000 clones, with roughly 80% as singletons. Source material: PBMCs. Every receptor here comes from a woman younger than 35 in good health and CMV-seronegative.

V gene TRBV30 combines with J gene TRBJ2-1, with a tentative D call TRBD2 (5 bases). This CDR3 is built from 11 residues. The V gene's germline CDR1 is GTSNPN and CDR2 SVGIG (reference sequence). Trimming left V 2 bases short and J 7 bases short, with 6 bases between. CDR3 DNA: TGTGCCTGGAGTACGGGGAATGAGCAGTTCTTC. Residues: CAWSTGNEQFF.

The V and J genes are TRBV6-1 and TRBJ2-5, with 7 bases fitting TRBD2. V trimming: 4 bases; J trimming: 0 bases; junction bases outside the gene matches: 5. This CDR3 has 15 residues. Looked up from germline, CDR1 is MNHNS and CDR2 is SASEGT. This chain's CDR3 is CASSGLAGNQETQYF. The CDR3 coding sequence is TGTGCCAGCAGTGGATTAGCGGGCAACCAAGAGACCCAGTACTTC.

The chain carries TRBV7-2 and TRBJ2-5; TRBD1 aligns across 8 bases. This CDR3 region has 15 residues. CDR1 is SGHTA and CDR2 is FQGNSA in the germline V gene. V was pared by 3 bases and J by 4 bases, with 7 bases of the junction left unmatched. CDR3 bases: TGTGCCAGCAGCTTTAGGACAGGGTCCGGAGAGACCCAGTACTTC. Translation: CASSFRTGSGETQYF.

This chain uses TRBV19 with TRBJ1-2; 8 bases agree with TRBD1. There are 14 residues in the CDR3. Trimming took 7 bases from V and 10 from J; bases not matched to a gene: 14. CDR1 and CDR2 from the germline V gene are LNHDA and SQIVND (reference sequence). The CDR3 sequence: CASIGGQGASSYTF. The CDR3 DNA reads as TGTGCCAGTATTGGAGGACAGGGTGCTTCATCCTACACCTTC.

The V gene is TRBV27, the J gene TRBJ2-3; the match to TRBD2 covers 11 bases. Germline V lookup: CDR1 MNHEY, CDR2 SMNVEV (reference sequence). The CDR3 spans 20 residues. Losses at the gene ends were 3 bases for V and 0 bases for J; bases not matched to a gene: 14. In nucleotides, the CDR3 is TGTGCCAGCAGTTTCACTTCAGGACTAGCGGGCGTCTTCAGCACAGATACGCAGTATTTT. Encoded protein: CASSFTSGLAGVFSTDTQYF.

The J gene is TRBJ2-2, the V gene TRBV10-1, with D hard to call. V dropped 3 bases and J dropped 6 bases, with 8 bases sitting between them. The CDR3 is 13 amino acids. Germline values: CDR1 WNHNN, CDR2 SYGVQD (reference sequence). This chain's CDR3 is CASSEIRSGELFF. In nucleotides, the CDR3 is TGCGCCAGCAGTGAAATCCGGTCCGGGGAGCTGTTTTTT.

This clone was detected a few times. This chain joins TRBV18 and TRBJ2-3, with 7 bases fitting TRBD2. V lost 3 bases to trimming and J lost 0 bases; unmatched junction nucleotides: 6. CDR3 length: 16 amino acids. The germline gives CDR1 KGHSH, CDR2 LQKENI. The CDR3 nucleotides are TGTGCCAGCTCACCGTTTTCTAGCGGTAGCACAGATACGCAGTATTTT. It is translated as CASSPFSSGSTDTQYF.

The chain carries TRBV5-4 and TRBJ1-2; 8 bases line up with TRBD1. From germline, CDR1 is SGHNT and CDR2 YYREEE (reference sequence). CDR3 length: 14 amino acids. V lost 4 bases to trimming and J lost 4 bases; unmatched junction nucleotides: 6. The CDR3 reads CASSPRQGPYGYTF. CDR3 nucleotides: TGTGCCAGCAGCCCGCGACAGGGGCCCTATGGCTACACCTTC.

The V call is TRBV19, the J call TRBJ1-5; 9 bases agree with TRBD1. With 5 bases clipped from V and 6 bases from J, the junction kept 8 bases outside the gene matches. Germline V gives CDR1 LNHDA, CDR2 SQIVND (reference sequence). The CDR3 contains 15 residues. CDR3 DNA sequence: TGTGCCAGTAGTTTTAGGACAGGGGATCGTCAGCCCCAGCATTTT. It is translated as CASSFRTGDRQPQHF.

This rearrangement joins TRBV13 to TRBJ1-2; 8 positions agree with TRBD1. V lost 4 bases and J lost 4; bases outside the gene matches: 2. Germline V CDR1 and CDR2: PRHDT, FYEKMQ (reference sequence). This CDR3 has 13 residues. The CDR3, as DNA: TGTGCCAGCAGCTCGACAGGGGCCTATGGCTACACCTTC. This translates into CASSSTGAYGYTF.

The chain is built from TRBV19 and TRBJ1-4; TRBD1 might be the D (6 bases). Germline values: CDR1 LNHDA, CDR2 SQIVND (reference sequence). Trimming took off 6 bases at V and 4 bases at J, with 15 bases between the two ends. This CDR3 is 15 amino acids long. The CDR3 DNA sequence: TGTGCCAGTAGCCCGGGGGGCCAGATTAATGAAAAACTGTTTTTT. Protein: CASSPGGQINEKLFF.

The chain carries TRBV19 and TRBJ2-1, with TRBD2 matching over 14 bases. This CDR3 contains 16 residues. Germline V lookup: CDR1 LNHDA, CDR2 SQIVND (reference sequence). V lost 9 bases, J lost 7 bases, and 11 bases stayed unmatched. The DNA for the CDR3 is TGTGCCAGCCGCTTCGGGACTAGCGGGAGCAGGAATGAGCAGTTCTTC. This encodes CASRFGTSGSRNEQFF.

This sequence joins TRBV7-9 and TRBJ2-1; D might be TRBD1 (7 bases). V was clipped by 3 bases and J by 9 bases, with 15 bases between them. Germline assignment: CDR1 SEHNR and CDR2 FQNEAQ (reference sequence). This CDR3 has 14 residues. This CDR3 reads CASSFDRVEGEQFF. Here the CDR3 DNA reads TGTGCCAGCAGCTTCGACAGGGTGGAGGGTGAGCAGTTCTTC.

V is TRBV2 and J is TRBJ1-3; 7 nucleotides match TRBD1. The junction had 4 bases not matched to a gene; V was cut back by 5 bases and J by 0 bases. From germline, CDR1 is SNHLY and CDR2 FYNNEI. This CDR3 is built from 15 residues. This CDR3 is CASSSGQTSGNTIYF. The CDR3 DNA reads TGTGCCAGCAGTTCGGGACAGACCTCTGGAAACACCATATATTTT.

This clone was observed a few times. The chain uses TRBV6-5 and TRBJ1-2, with a tentative D call TRBD1 (6 bases). Trimming cost V 6 bases and J 4 bases, with 9 bases left between them. The CDR3 contains 12 residues. CDR1 and CDR2 from the germline V gene are MNHEY and SVGAGI. The CDR3 sequence: CASSRQVYGYTF. In DNA form, the CDR3 reads TGTGCCAGCAGCCGACAGGTCTATGGCTACACCTTC.

V and J are TRBV7-9 and TRBJ2-3; the D gene is possibly TRBD2 (6 bases). The germline gives CDR1 SEHNR, CDR2 FQNEAQ (reference sequence). The CDR3 is made up of 19 amino acids. Trimming removed 1 base from V and 4 bases from J, with 24 bases in between. This CDR3 is CASSLGPGTLSTGPDTQYF. CDR3 in DNA: TGTGCCAGCAGCTTAGGACCCGGGACTCTATCGACGGGCCCAGATACGCAGTATTTT.

V usage is TRBV12-5 and J usage is TRBJ2-2; 12 nucleotides align to TRBD1. The CDR3 is 18 amino acids. J lost 4 bases, V lost 5 bases, and 11 bases had no gene match. Germline V gene sequence: CDR1 LGHNT, CDR2 FRNRAP. CDR3 residues: CASGPGTGGAQATGELFF. In DNA, the CDR3 is TGTGCTAGTGGTCCCGGGACAGGGGGCGCCCAAGCCACCGGGGAGCTGTTTTTT.

This chain links TRBV7-6 with TRBJ2-4, with a possible D match to TRBD2 (6 bases). This CDR3 spans 14 amino acids. V lost 5 bases, J lost 6 bases, and 14 bases lay in between. Germline CDR1 SGHVS, CDR2 FNYEAQ. The CDR3 reads CASSPNRDLNIQYF. As DNA, the CDR3 is TGTGCCAGCAGCCCCAACCGGGACTTAAACATTCAGTACTTC.

This clone has a single count. The chain links TRBV5-5 to TRBJ2-1, with 8 positions matching TRBD1. The CDR3 is 15 amino acids. V lost 3 bases, J lost 0 bases, and 2 bases stayed unmatched. Germline CDR1 SGHKS, CDR2 YYEKEE (reference sequence). CDR3 in amino acids: CASSWTGSSYNEQFF. In DNA form, the CDR3 reads TGTGCCAGCAGCTGGACAGGGAGCTCCTACAATGAGCAGTTCTTC.

This clone showed up just once. CDR3 nucleotides: TGTGCCATCAGTGATCCCCAGGGGGCTTTCGATGAGCAGTTCTTC. Protein: CAISDPQGAFDEQFF. This sequence joins TRBV10-3 and TRBJ2-1; 8 bases fit TRBD1. CDR1 and CDR2 from the germline V gene are ENHRY and SYGVKD. The CDR3 extends over 15 amino acids. Trimming cost V 3 bases and J 8 bases; bases outside gene matches: 9.

V gene TRBV28 combines with J gene TRBJ1-5, with unresolved D. Trimming shortened V by 2 bases and J by 2 bases, and 13 bases separated the two germline ends. There are 16 residues in the CDR3. Germline V gene sequence: CDR1 MDHEN, CDR2 SYDVKM. The CDR3 DNA is TGTGCCAGCAGTTTAAATTCCGTTATCCGCAATCAGCCCCAGCATTTT. Protein product: CASSLNSVIRNQPQHF.

The rearrangement joins TRBV9 to TRBJ1-2, with no clear D. The CDR3 contains 14 residues. Germline assignment: CDR1 SGDLS and CDR2 YYNGEE. With 1 base removed from V and 4 bases from J, the gap between germline ends came to 11 bases. The CDR3 loop reads CASSVWVSGYGYTF. The CDR3 DNA follows: TGTGCCAGCAGCGTATGGGTTTCGGGCTATGGCTACACCTTC.

In DNA form, the CDR3 reads TGCGCCAGCAGCCAATCACCGGGACTAGCGGGAGGGTCTAGCACAGATACGCAGTATTTT. This translates into CASSQSPGLAGGSSTDTQYF. The chain recombines TRBV4-1 with TRBJ2-3; 16 bases are a match to TRBD2. Germline CDR1 is MGHRA and CDR2 is YSYEKL. The CDR3 is made up of 20 amino acids. The J segment lost 0 bases and the V segment lost 2 bases, leaving 8 bases of the junction unmatched.

The J gene is TRBJ2-1, the V gene TRBV19; 7 nucleotides match TRBD2. V lost 1 base, J lost 6 bases, and 3 bases stayed unmatched. The CDR3 is 14 residues long. From germline, CDR1 is LNHDA and CDR2 SQIVND (reference sequence). The CDR3: CASSIAGGPNEQFF. In DNA, the CDR3 is TGTGCCAGTAGTATAGCGGGAGGCCCCAATGAGCAGTTCTTC.